This T cell receptor beta chain was retrieved from a study of blood T cell repertoires in COVID-19. Participants were aged about 18 to 100 years, lived in 25 or so US areas, and enrolled virtually. In the study's own analysis: Nucleated cell number was recorded as an estimate derived from reference gene primer amplification. Some clones are missing from TCRdb's copy, which holds only in-frame ones; the method was immunoSEQ multiplex PCR. Clone size and the V and J calls come from that table; the DNA yielded D and trimming. The top ten hold 6.8% of the sample, which has about 220,000 clones, 65% to 85% seen once. The CDR3 totals 11 residues. J was trimmed by 8 bases and V by 5 bases; bases with no gene match: 3. Germline CDR1 reads GTSNPN; CDR2 reads SVGIG (reference sequence).

Sample: PBMCs or T cells enriched from blood (not recorded which). The gene calls are TRBV30 and TRBJ2-1; TRBD2 matches 7 bases. The sequence was collected from a middle-aged woman who had recovered from COVID-19. The CDR3 spells CAWDLADEQFF. CDR3 bases: TGTGCCTGGGACCTAGCGGATGAGCAGTTCTTC.